This TCR beta chain was identified in a study of patients and donors after allogeneic stem cell transplantation. Germline assignment: CDR1 MDHEN and CDR2 SYDVKM. This CDR3 has 15 amino acids. V lost 4 bases to trimming and J lost 5 bases; unmatched junction nucleotides: 9. TCRdb reanalysed the RT-PCR reads using MiXCR and keeps one entry per CDR3 protein. The repertoire consists of about 960,000 distinct CDR3 sequences, with about a sixth occurring once and the leading ten covering around 5.5%. The sample consisted of blood, either unsorted or a sorted T cell fraction (not recorded which). The TCR was taken from a human donor who was either an allogeneic HSCT recipient or a stem cell or donor lymphocyte infusion donor (not recorded which). It is not recorded whose cells these are; they may come from a transplant donor. The V gene is TRBV28, the J gene TRBJ1-2; 8 positions agree with TRBD1. The CDR3 DNA is TGTGCCAGCAGTTCCGGGCCAAACAGGGGGTATGGCTACACCTTC. Its translation: CASSSGPNRGYGYTF.